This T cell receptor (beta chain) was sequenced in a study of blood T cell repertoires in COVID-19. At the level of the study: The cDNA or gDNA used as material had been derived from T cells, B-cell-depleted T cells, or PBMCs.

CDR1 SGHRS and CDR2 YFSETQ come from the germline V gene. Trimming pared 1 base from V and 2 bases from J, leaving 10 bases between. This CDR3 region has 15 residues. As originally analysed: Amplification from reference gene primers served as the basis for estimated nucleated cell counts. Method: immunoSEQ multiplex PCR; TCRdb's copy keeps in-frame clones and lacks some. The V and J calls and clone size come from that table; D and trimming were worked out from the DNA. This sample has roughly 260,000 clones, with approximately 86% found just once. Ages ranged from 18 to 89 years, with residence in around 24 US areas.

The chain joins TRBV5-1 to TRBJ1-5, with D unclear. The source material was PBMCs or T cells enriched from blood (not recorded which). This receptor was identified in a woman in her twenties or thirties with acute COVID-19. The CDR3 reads CASSLSGSGNQPQHF. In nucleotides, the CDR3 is TGCGCCAGCAGCTTGAGCGGGTCGGGCAATCAGCCCCAGCATTTT.